The sample holds a few counts of the clone carrying this T cell receptor (beta chain). The antigen remains unidentified. The data belong to a study of blood T cells in healthy people across ages. General study findings and limits: A strong correlation was found between TCR beta diversity and the percentage of naive T cells. As age increased, TCR beta diversity per million T cells fell in a roughly linear fashion.

PCR was performed a second time for about 7 to 11 cycles using a sample-barcoded 5' primer and a J-beta primer mix. The template-switch adaptor, which had 12 random nucleotides, put a tag on each cDNA molecule. TCRdb reprocessed the 5' RACE reads via MiXCR and lists one record per CDR3 protein. The table lists approximately 1.5 million distinct CDR3 sequences, approximately 42% of them singletons, with approximately 4% in the top ten. The trim removed 6 bases at V and 0 bases at J, leaving 10 bases unmatched. CDR3 size: 18 residues. The germline gives CDR1 LGHDT, CDR2 YNNKEL (reference sequence). This clonotype was sampled from a woman aged 18-35 years in good health. The chain employs TRBV3-1 and TRBJ2-1; 11 positions match TRBD2. The sequenced material came from blood. The chain's CDR3 is CASSLSSGRMSSYNEQFF. CDR3 DNA: TGTGCCAGCAGTTTATCTAGCGGGAGGATGAGCTCCTACAATGAGCAGTTCTTC.